This T cell receptor beta chain was obtained from a study of cytomegalovirus exposure and HLA in healthy donors. Clones were read by immunoSEQ multiplex PCR, and TCRdb kept only the in-frame ones, dropping some. The sample has around 220,000 clones; over 70% are singletons. V was shortened by 2 bases and J by 3 bases, with 5 bases between the two germline ends. Germline V gene data show CDR1 as DFQATT and CDR2 as SNEGSKA (reference sequence). The CDR3 has 11 amino acids. This clone was seen only a few times. The sequence came from a woman aged 30 to 39 in good health and CMV-seropositive. This rearrangement joins TRBV20-1 to TRBJ2-7, with D uncertain. What was sequenced was PBMCs. The CDR3 protein is CSARRLYEQYF. The CDR3 DNA reads TGCAGTGCTAGAAGGCTCTACGAGCAGTACTTC.